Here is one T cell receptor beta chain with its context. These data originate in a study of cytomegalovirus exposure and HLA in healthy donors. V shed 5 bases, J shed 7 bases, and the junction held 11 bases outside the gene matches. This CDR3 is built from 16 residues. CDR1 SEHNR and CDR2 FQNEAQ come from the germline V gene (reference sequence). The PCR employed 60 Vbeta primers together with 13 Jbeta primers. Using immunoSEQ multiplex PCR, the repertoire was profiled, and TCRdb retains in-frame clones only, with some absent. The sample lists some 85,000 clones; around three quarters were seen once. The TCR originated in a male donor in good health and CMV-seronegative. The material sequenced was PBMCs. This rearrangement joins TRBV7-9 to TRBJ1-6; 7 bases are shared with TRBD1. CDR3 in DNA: TGTGCCAGCAGCCAGACCGGGACAGCCCAGAATTCACCCCTCCACTTT. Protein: CASSQTGTAQNSPLHF.